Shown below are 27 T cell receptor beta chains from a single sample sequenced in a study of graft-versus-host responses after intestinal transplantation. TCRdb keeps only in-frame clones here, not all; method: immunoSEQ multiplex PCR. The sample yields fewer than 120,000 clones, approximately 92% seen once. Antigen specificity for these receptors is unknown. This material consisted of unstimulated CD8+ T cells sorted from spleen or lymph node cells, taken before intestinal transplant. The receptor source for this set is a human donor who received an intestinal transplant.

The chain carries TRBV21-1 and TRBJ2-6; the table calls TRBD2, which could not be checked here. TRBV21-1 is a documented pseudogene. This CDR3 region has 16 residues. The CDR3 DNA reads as TGTGCCAGCAGCAAAGTTGAGGGCCGCCGGGCCAACGTCCTGACTTTC. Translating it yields CASSKVEGRRANVLTF.

CDR3 nucleotides: TGTGCCAGCGGGAGGGCCATTTTAAATGAGCAGTTCTTC. Residues: CASGRAILNEQFF. The chain uses TRBV27 and TRBJ2-1; 7 positions match TRBD2. CDR1 is MNHEY and CDR2 is SMNVEV in the germline V gene (reference sequence). The CDR3 covers 13 residues. J was trimmed by 7 bases and V by 8 bases; bases with no gene match: 8.

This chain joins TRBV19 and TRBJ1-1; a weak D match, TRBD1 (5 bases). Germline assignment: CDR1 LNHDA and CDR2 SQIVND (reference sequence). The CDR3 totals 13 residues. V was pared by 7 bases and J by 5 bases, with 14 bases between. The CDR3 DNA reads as TGTGCCAGTACCATGGGGGGGGGAACTGAAGCTTTCTTT. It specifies CASTMGGGTEAFF.

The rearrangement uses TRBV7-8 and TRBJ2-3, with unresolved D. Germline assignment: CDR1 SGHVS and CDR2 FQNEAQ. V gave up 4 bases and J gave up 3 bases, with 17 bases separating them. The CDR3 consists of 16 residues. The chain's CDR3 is CASSSLAVAPTDTQYF. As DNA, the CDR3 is TGTGCCAGCAGCTCCTTGGCGGTGGCTCCGACAGATACGCAGTATTTT.

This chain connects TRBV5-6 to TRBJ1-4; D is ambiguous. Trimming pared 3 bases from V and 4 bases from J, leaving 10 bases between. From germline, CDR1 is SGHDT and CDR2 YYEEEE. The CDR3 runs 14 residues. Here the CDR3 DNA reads TGTGCCAGCAGCTCGGACGGCCATAATGAAAAACTGTTTTTT. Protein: CASSSDGHNEKLFF.

The DNA of the CDR3 is TGTGCCAGCAGCTTTTCGGGCTACGAGCAGTACTTC. Translating it yields CASSFSGYEQYF. The chain combines TRBV5-4 with TRBJ2-7; D is uncertain. V was cut by 2 bases and J by 3 bases, with 6 bases left in between. The length of the CDR3 is 12 residues. Germline V lookup: CDR1 SGHNT, CDR2 YYREEE (reference sequence).

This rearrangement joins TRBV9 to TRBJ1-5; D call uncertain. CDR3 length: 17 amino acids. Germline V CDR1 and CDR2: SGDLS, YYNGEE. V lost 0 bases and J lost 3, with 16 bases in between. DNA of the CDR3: TGTGCCAGCAGCGTAGGCGAGAGCTTCGAGGTCAATCAGCCCCAGCATTTT. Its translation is CASSVGESFEVNQPQHF.

CDR3 in amino acids: CASSPLTSGSYEQYF. The CDR3 nucleotides read TGCGCCAGCAGCCCTCTAACTAGCGGCTCCTACGAGCAGTACTTC. The J gene is TRBJ2-7, the V gene TRBV5-1; 8 positions match TRBD2. The CDR3 has 15 residues. CDR1 and CDR2 from the germline V gene are SGHRS and YFSETQ. V dropped 4 bases and J dropped 0; count of bases not matched to a gene: 6.

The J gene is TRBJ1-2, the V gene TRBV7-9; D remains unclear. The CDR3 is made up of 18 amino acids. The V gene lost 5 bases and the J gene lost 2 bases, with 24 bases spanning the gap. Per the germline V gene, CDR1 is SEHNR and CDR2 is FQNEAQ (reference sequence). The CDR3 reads CASSRVTSRTARNYGYTF. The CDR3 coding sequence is TGTGCCAGCAGCCGAGTCACCTCCCGGACGGCTCGAAACTATGGCTACACCTTC.

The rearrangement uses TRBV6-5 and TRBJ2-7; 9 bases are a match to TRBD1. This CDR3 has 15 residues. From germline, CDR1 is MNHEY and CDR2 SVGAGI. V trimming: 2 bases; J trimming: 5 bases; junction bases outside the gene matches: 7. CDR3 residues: CASSYGGQGGDEQYF. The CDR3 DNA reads TGTGCCAGCAGTTACGGGGGACAGGGTGGCGACGAGCAGTACTTC.

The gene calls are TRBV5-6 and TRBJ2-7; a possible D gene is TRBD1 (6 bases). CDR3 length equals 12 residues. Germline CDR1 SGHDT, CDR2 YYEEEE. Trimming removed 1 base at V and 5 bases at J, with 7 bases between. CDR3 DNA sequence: TGTGCCAGCAGCTTGCGGACAGACGAGCAGTACTTC. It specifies CASSLRTDEQYF.

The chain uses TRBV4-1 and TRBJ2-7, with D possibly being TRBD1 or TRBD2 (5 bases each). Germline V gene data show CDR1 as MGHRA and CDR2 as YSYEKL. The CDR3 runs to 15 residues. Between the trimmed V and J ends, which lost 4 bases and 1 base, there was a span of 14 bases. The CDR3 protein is CASSLGVLGSYEQYF. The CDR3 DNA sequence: TGCGCCAGCAGCCTGGGGGTTTTAGGGTCCTACGAGCAGTACTTC.

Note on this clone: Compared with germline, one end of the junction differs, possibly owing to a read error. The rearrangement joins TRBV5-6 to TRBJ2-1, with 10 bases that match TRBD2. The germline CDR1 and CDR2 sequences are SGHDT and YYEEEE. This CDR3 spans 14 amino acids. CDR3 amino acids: CASTSGSSPQGLLF. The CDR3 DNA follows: TGTGCCAGCACTAGCGGGAGTTCCCCTCAGGGTTTGCTCTTC.

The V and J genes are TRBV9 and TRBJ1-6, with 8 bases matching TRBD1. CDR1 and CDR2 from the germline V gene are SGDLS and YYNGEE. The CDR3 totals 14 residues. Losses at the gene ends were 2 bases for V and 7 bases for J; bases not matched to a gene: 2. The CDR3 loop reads CASSVRTGNSPLHF. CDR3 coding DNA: TGTGCCAGCAGCGTCCGGACAGGGAATTCACCCCTCCACTTT.

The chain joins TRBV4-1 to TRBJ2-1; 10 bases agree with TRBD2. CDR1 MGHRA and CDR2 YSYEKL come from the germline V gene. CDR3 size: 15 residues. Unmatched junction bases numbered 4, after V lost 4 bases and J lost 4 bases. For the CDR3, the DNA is TGCGCCAGCAGCCGTTCTAGCGGGGGTTACAATGAGCAGTTCTTC. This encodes CASSRSSGGYNEQFF.

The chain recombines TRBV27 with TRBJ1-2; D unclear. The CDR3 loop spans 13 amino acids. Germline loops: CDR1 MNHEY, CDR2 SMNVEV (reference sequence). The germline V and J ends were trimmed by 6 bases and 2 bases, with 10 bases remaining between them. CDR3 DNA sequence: TGTGCCAGCAGCCCCCGAAGAAACTATGGCTACACCTTC. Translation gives CASSPRRNYGYTF.

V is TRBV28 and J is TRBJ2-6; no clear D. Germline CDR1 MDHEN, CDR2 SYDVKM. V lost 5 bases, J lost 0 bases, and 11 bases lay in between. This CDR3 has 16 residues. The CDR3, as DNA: TGTGCCAGCAGTCCCCTTCTTAGCTCTGGGGCCAACGTCCTGACTTTC. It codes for CASSPLLSSGANVLTF.

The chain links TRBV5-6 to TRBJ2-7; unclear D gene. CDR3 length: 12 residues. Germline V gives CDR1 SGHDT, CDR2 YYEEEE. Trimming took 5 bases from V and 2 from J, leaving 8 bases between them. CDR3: CASSSSTYEQYF. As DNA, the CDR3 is TGTGCCAGCAGTAGCAGTACCTACGAGCAGTACTTC.

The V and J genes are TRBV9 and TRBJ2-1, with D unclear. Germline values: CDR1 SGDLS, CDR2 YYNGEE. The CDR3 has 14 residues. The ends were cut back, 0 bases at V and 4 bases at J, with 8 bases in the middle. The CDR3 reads CASSVVESYNEQFF. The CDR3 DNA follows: TGTGCCAGCAGCGTAGTGGAAAGTTACAATGAGCAGTTCTTC.

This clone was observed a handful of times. CDR3 DNA sequence: TGTGCCAACGGTCATAGGGCGGGGGAGCTGTTTTTT. As protein: CANGHRAGELFF. This sequence joins TRBV6-6 and TRBJ2-2; D is uncertain. The CDR3 consists of 12 residues. V was trimmed by 10 bases and J by 8 bases, leaving 14 bases between them. Germline V gives CDR1 MNHNY, CDR2 SVGAGI (reference sequence).

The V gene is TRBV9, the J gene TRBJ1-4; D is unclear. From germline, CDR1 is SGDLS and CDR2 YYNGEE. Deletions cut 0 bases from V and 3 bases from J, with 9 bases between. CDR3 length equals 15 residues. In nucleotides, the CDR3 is TGTGCCAGCAGCGTAGACCGGCAAGCTAATGAAAAACTGTTTTTT. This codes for CASSVDRQANEKLFF.

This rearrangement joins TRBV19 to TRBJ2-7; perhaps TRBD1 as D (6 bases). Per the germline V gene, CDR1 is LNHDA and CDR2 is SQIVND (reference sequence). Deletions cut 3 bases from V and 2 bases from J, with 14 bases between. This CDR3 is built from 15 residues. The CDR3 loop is CASSMSLQGPYEQYF. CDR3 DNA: TGTGCCAGTAGTATGTCCCTACAGGGACCCTACGAGCAGTACTTC.

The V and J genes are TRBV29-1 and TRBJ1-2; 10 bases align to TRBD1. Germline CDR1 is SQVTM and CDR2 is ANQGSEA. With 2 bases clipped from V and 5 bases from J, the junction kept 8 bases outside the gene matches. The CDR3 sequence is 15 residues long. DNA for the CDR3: TGCAGCGTTGAATTTAGGGGACAGGGGCGTTATGGCTACACCTTC. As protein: CSVEFRGQGRYGYTF.

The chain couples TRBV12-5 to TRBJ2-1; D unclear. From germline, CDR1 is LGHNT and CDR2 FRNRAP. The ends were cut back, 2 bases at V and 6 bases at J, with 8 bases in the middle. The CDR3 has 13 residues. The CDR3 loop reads CASGLSRSNEQFF. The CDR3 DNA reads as TGTGCTAGTGGTTTGTCCCGGAGCAATGAGCAGTTCTTC.

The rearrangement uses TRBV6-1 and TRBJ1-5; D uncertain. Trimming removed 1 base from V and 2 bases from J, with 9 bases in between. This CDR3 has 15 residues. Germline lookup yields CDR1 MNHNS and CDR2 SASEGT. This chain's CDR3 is CASSEGGYGNQPQHF. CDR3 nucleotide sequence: TGTGCCAGCAGTGAAGGAGGGTATGGCAATCAGCCCCAGCATTTT.

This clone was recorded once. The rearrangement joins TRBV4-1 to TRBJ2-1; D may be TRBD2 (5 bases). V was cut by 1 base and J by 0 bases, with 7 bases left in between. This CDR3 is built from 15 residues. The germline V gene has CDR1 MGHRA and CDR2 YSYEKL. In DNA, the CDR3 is TGCGCCAGCAGCCAAGTGGACTTCTCCTACAATGAGCAGTTCTTC. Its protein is CASSQVDFSYNEQFF.

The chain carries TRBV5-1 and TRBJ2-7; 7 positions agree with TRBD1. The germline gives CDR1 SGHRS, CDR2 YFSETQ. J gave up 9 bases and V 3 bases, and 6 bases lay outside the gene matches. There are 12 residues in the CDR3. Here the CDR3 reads CASSWYRGPQYF. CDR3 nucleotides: TGCGCCAGCAGCTGGTACAGGGGCCCGCAGTACTTC.